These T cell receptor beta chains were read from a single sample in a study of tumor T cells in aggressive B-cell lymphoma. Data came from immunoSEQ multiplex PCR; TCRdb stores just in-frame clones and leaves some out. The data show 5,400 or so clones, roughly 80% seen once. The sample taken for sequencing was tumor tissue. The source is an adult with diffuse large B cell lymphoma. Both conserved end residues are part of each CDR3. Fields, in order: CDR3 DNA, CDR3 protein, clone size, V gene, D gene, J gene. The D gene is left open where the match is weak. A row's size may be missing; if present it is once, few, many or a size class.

cdr3_nt: TGTGCCAGCAGTCGATCTGCGTTACAGGGGTCCTACAATGAGCAGTTCTTC
cdr3_aa: CASSRSALQGSYNEQFF
clone_size: NA
v_call: TRBV27
d_call: TRBD1
j_call: TRBJ2-1

cdr3_nt: TGTGCCAGCTCACTGAGAGCTAGCGACGGGGAGCTGTTTTTT
cdr3_aa: CASSLRASDGELFF
clone_size: NA
v_call: TRBV18
d_call: NA
j_call: TRBJ2-2

cdr3_nt: TGCAGCGTTGGCGGGACAGGGTTCTATGGCTACACCTTC
cdr3_aa: CSVGGTGFYGYTF
clone_size: NA
v_call: TRBV29-1
d_call: TRBD1
j_call: TRBJ1-2

cdr3_nt: TGTGCCAGCATCACCGGGACAACAACTAATGAAAAACTGTTTTTT
cdr3_aa: CASITGTTTNEKLFF
clone_size: NA
v_call: TRBV6-1
d_call: NA
j_call: TRBJ1-4

cdr3_nt: TGTGCCAGCAGTGCCGCCTACGAGCAATACTTC
cdr3_aa: CASSAAYEQYF
clone_size: NA
v_call: TRBV2
d_call: NA
j_call: TRBJ2-7

cdr3_nt: TGTGCCAGCAGCTTAGGTGGCCAGGGCCAAGAGACCCAGTACTTC
cdr3_aa: CASSLGGQGQETQYF
clone_size: NA
v_call: TRBV7-3
d_call: NA
j_call: TRBJ2-5

cdr3_nt: TGCGCCAGCAGCCAGACTCCCAATCAGCCCCAGCATTTT
cdr3_aa: CASSQTPNQPQHF
clone_size: few
v_call: TRBV4-1
d_call: NA
j_call: TRBJ1-5

cdr3_nt: TGCAGCGCCCGGGTCGGGGGGGCCCTCAACACCGGGGAGCTGTTTTTT
cdr3_aa: CSARVGGALNTGELFF
clone_size: NA
v_call: TRBV29-1
d_call: TRBD2
j_call: TRBJ2-2

cdr3_nt: TGTGCCAGCAGCGCGGAACTACGTGAACAAGAGACCCAGTACTTC
cdr3_aa: CASSAELREQETQYF
clone_size: NA
v_call: TRBV5-4
d_call: NA
j_call: TRBJ2-5

cdr3_nt: TGTGCCAGCAGCTCCAGACTAGCGGGCACAGATACGCAGTATTTT
cdr3_aa: CASSSRLAGTDTQYF
clone_size: NA
v_call: TRBV7-2
d_call: TRBD2
j_call: TRBJ2-3

cdr3_nt: TGTGCCAGTAGTGCCGGGAATAGCAATCAGCCCCAGCATTTT
cdr3_aa: CASSAGNSNQPQHF
clone_size: NA
v_call: TRBV19
d_call: NA
j_call: TRBJ1-5

cdr3_nt: TGTGCCACGGCAGCTTGGGACATCCAGAATGAAAAACTGTTTTTT
cdr3_aa: CATAAWDIQNEKLFF
clone_size: NA
v_call: TRBV15
d_call: NA
j_call: TRBJ1-4

cdr3_nt: TGCGCCATCAGTGCCGGGATCGTTAACACTGAAGCTTTCTTT
cdr3_aa: CAISAGIVNTEAFF
clone_size: NA
v_call: TRBV10-3
d_call: NA
j_call: TRBJ1-1

cdr3_nt: TGCGCCAGCAGCGAGGGACAGAGCTATGGCTACACCTTC
cdr3_aa: CASSEGQSYGYTF
clone_size: NA
v_call: TRBV5-1
d_call: TRBD1
j_call: TRBJ1-2

cdr3_nt: TGTGCCAGCAGCTTGGTACAGGCCACCTACGAGCAGTACTTC
cdr3_aa: CASSLVQATYEQYF
clone_size: once
v_call: TRBV5-6
d_call: NA
j_call: TRBJ2-7

cdr3_nt: TGTGCCAGCCGTTCACTAGCGGAGCACTCCTACGAGCAGTACTTC
cdr3_aa: CASRSLAEHSYEQYF
clone_size: NA
v_call: TRBV6-5
d_call: TRBD2
j_call: TRBJ2-7

cdr3_nt: TGTGCCAGCAGTGAGGCGGGGTCCGGGGAGCTGTTTTTT
cdr3_aa: CASSEAGSGELFF
clone_size: NA
v_call: TRBV25-1
d_call: NA
j_call: TRBJ2-2

cdr3_nt: TGTGCCAGCAGTACAGAACAGGGATTGGTGGAAGCTTTCTTT
cdr3_aa: CASSTEQGLVEAFF
clone_size: few
v_call: TRBV2
d_call: NA
j_call: TRBJ1-1

cdr3_nt: TGTGCCAGCAGCTTAGCGGCAGGGATCCACGAGCAGTACTTC
cdr3_aa: CASSLAAGIHEQYF
clone_size: once
v_call: TRBV7-2
d_call: NA
j_call: TRBJ2-7

cdr3_nt: TGTGCCAGCAGCGTAGCTGGGGCATTGGAGACCCAGTACTTC
cdr3_aa: CASSVAGALETQYF
clone_size: NA
v_call: TRBV9
d_call: NA
j_call: TRBJ2-5

cdr3_nt: TGTGCCAGTGGGGACTTTAAAGAGACCCAGTACTTC
cdr3_aa: CASGDFKETQYF
clone_size: NA
v_call: TRBV19
d_call: NA
j_call: TRBJ2-5

cdr3_nt: TGTGCCAGCTCACCAGGACAGGGGTGGGAGCAGTACTTC
cdr3_aa: CASSPGQGWEQYF
clone_size: NA
v_call: TRBV18
d_call: TRBD1
j_call: TRBJ2-7

cdr3_nt: TGTGCCAGCAGTCCAACTCCGGGACTAGCGGTAAAATGGAACTTC
cdr3_aa: CASSPTPGLAVKWNF
clone_size: NA
v_call: TRBV11-3
d_call: TRBD2
j_call: TRBJ2-7

cdr3_nt: TGTGCCAGCAGTGGTCTGACAGGGTCCTCCTACGAGCAGTACTTC
cdr3_aa: CASSGLTGSSYEQYF
clone_size: NA
v_call: TRBV28
d_call: TRBD1
j_call: TRBJ2-7

cdr3_nt: TGTGCCAGCAGCTTAGATTATAATCAGCCCCAGCATTTT
cdr3_aa: CASSLDYNQPQHF
clone_size: NA
v_call: TRBV11-2
d_call: NA
j_call: TRBJ1-5